Below, 27 T cell receptor beta chains from the same sample are listed, as sequenced in a study of blood T cell repertoires in COVID-19. Measured with immunoSEQ multiplex PCR; TCRdb has only the in-frame clones, and not every one. The sample gives 200,000 or so clones, around 84% of which show up once; approximately 2.3% is in the top ten. The sample was peripheral blood. These receptors were taken from a man aged 35 to 55 who had recovered from COVID-19.

This clone turned up a few times. The V and J genes are TRBV28 and TRBJ1-4; TRBD1 agrees at 9 bases. The CDR3 extends over 15 amino acids. J gave up 5 bases and V 5 bases, and 6 bases lay outside the gene matches. Germline values: CDR1 MDHEN, CDR2 SYDVKM. The CDR3: CASSETGGNNEKLFF. CDR3 coding DNA: TGTGCCAGCAGTGAGACAGGGGGAAACAATGAAAAACTGTTTTTT.

The chain recombines TRBV2 with TRBJ2-6; no definite D call. The CDR3 contains 16 residues. Germline values: CDR1 SNHLY, CDR2 FYNNEI. V lost 0 bases and J 3 bases, leaving 9 bases between the germline ends. Written as DNA, the CDR3 is TGTGCCAGCAGTGAAGCGCTGACTGTTGGGGCCAACGTCCTGACTTTC. Its protein is CASSEALTVGANVLTF.

This clone appeared a few times. The chain employs TRBV11-2 and TRBJ2-1; 8 bases match TRBD1. CDR3 size: 17 residues. The junction had 9 bases not matched to a gene; V was cut back by 5 bases and J by 0 bases. The germline CDR1 and CDR2 sequences are SGHAT and FQNNGV. This CDR3 reads CASSLTGASYSYNEQFF. The DNA for the CDR3 is TGTGCCAGCAGCCTGACAGGGGCGAGCTACTCCTACAATGAGCAGTTCTTC. Full variable domain (outside the CDR3, taken from reference TRBV11-2 and TRBJ2-1): EAGVAQSPRYKIIEKRQSVAFWCNPISGHATLYWYQQILGQGPKLLIQFQNNGVVDDSQLPKDRFSAERLKGVDSTLKIQPAKLEDSAVYLCASSLTGASYSYNEQFFGPGTRLTVL.

The chain is built from TRBV11-3 and TRBJ2-7; D might be TRBD2 (5 bases). V lost 0 bases to trimming and J lost 3 bases, with 9 bases between them. The CDR3 totals 14 residues. CDR1 and CDR2 from the germline V gene are SGHNT and YENEEA. The chain's CDR3 is CASSLENGIYEQYF. In nucleotides, the CDR3 is TGTGCCAGCAGCTTAGAAAACGGGATCTACGAGCAGTACTTC.

The chain links TRBV6-1 to TRBJ1-1, with 11 positions matching TRBD1. V shed 4 bases and J 5 bases; nucleotides not matched to a gene: 9. CDR3 length equals 16 residues. CDR1 and CDR2 (germline): MNHNS, SASEGT. The CDR3 here is CASSARDRGGITEAFF. CDR3 nucleotide sequence: TGTGCCAGCAGTGCCCGGGACAGGGGGGGAATTACTGAAGCTTTCTTT.

The chain uses TRBV7-2 and TRBJ2-7; tentatively, D is TRBD1 (5 bases). Germline CDR1 and CDR2: SGHTA and FQGNSA. Deletions cut 5 bases from V and 1 base from J, with 15 bases between. CDR3 size: 15 residues. CDR3 sequence: CASSRSGAASYEQYF. The DNA of the CDR3 is TGTGCCAGCAGCCGTAGTGGGGCCGCGTCCTACGAGCAGTACTTC.

The V gene is TRBV4-3, the J gene TRBJ2-5, with no clear D. Germline CDR1 is LGHNA and CDR2 is YSLEER. V was cut by 0 bases and J by 1 base, with 9 bases left in between. CDR3 size: 15 residues. The CDR3 DNA follows: TGCGCCAGCAGCCAAGATTCTCGCGGCCAAGAGACCCAGTACTTC. Translated: CASSQDSRGQETQYF.

This chain's CDR3 is CASSQVRGSQPQHF. Written as DNA, the CDR3 is TGCGCCAGCAGCCAAGTTCGGGGTAGTCAGCCCCAGCATTTT. V usage is TRBV4-1 and J usage is TRBJ1-5; D unclear. The ends were cut back, 1 base at V and 6 bases at J, with 10 bases in the middle. There are 14 residues in the CDR3. Germline CDR1 MGHRA, CDR2 YSYEKL.

This chain links TRBV11-2 with TRBJ2-5; a possible D gene is TRBD1 (5 bases). V lost 5 bases, J lost 9 bases, and 19 bases lay in between. CDR3 length: 14 residues. Germline V gene lookup returns CDR1 SGHAT and CDR2 FQNNGV. The CDR3 is CASSGGAVGLAQYF. The CDR3 DNA follows: TGTGCCAGCAGCGGTGGGGCGGTCGGTTTGGCCCAGTACTTC.

The gene calls are TRBV10-3 and TRBJ1-4, with 8 bases identical to TRBD1. This CDR3 region has 15 residues. The V gene's germline CDR1 is ENHRY and CDR2 SYGVKD. The V gene end was trimmed by 3 bases and the J gene end by 5 bases; junction bases not matched to a gene: 5. The CDR3: CAISDRDRRNEKLFF. The CDR3 bases are TGTGCCATCAGTGACCGGGACAGGCGGAATGAAAAACTGTTTTTT.

The genes are TRBV30 and TRBJ2-6; D not certain. The CDR3 loop spans 14 amino acids. Trimming took 4 bases from V and 4 from J, leaving 11 bases between them. Germline V gene sequence: CDR1 GTSNPN, CDR2 SVGIG (reference sequence). The CDR3 nucleotides are TGTGCCTGGACCCGCCGGTTCGGGGCCAACGTCCTGACTTTC. It codes for CAWTRRFGANVLTF.

The chain has TRBV19 and TRBJ2-5; 11 bases are a match to TRBD1. The CDR3 extends over 20 amino acids. The germline gives CDR1 LNHDA, CDR2 SQIVND (reference sequence). The V gene end was trimmed by 5 bases and the J gene end by 2 bases; junction bases not matched to a gene: 19. CDR3 region: CASSSGRFASGQGEQETQYF. CDR3 in DNA: TGTGCCAGTAGTTCGGGACGTTTTGCGTCGGGACAGGGGGAACAAGAGACCCAGTACTTC. The full variable domain, rest sourced from reference TRBV19 and TRBJ2-5, is DGGITQSPKYLFRKEGQNVTLSCEQNLNHDAMYWYRQDPGQGLRLIYYSQIVNDFQKGDIAEGYSVSREKKESFPLTVTSAQKNPTAFYLCASSSGRFASGQGEQETQYFGPGTRLLVL.

This clone came up a few times. The chain uses TRBV4-3 and TRBJ1-2; 7 bases map to TRBD1. J gave up 6 bases and V 0 bases, and 7 bases lay outside the gene matches. The CDR3 loop spans 15 amino acids. CDR1 and CDR2 (germline): LGHNA, YSLEER. CDR3 DNA: TGCGCCAGCAGCCAAGATGGCACAGGGGCCGATGGCTACACCTTC. Translated, it gives CASSQDGTGADGYTF.

The chain employs TRBV7-2 and TRBJ2-1; D possibly corresponds to TRBD1 (6 bases). Germline lookup yields CDR1 SGHTA and CDR2 FQGNSA. Trimming took 4 bases from V and 8 from J, leaving 15 bases between them. The CDR3 has 14 amino acids. CDR3 coding DNA: TGTGCCAGCAGCTCGCAGGGGATAGGGGATGAGCAGTTCTTC. It encodes CASSSQGIGDEQFF.

This clone occurred once. V is TRBV19 and J is TRBJ2-1; weak D call: TRBD1 (5 bases). V lost 5 bases and J 4 bases, leaving 18 bases between the germline ends. The CDR3 loop spans 16 amino acids. Germline CDR1 LNHDA, CDR2 SQIVND (reference sequence). This chain's CDR3 is CASSVAEGVPYNEQFF. In nucleotides, the CDR3 is TGTGCCAGTAGTGTGGCGGAAGGGGTCCCGTACAATGAGCAGTTCTTC. Filled out from reference TRBV19 and TRBJ2-1, the complete variable domain reads DGGITQSPKYLFRKEGQNVTLSCEQNLNHDAMYWYRQDPGQGLRLIYYSQIVNDFQKGDIAEGYSVSREKKESFPLTVTSAQKNPTAFYLCASSVAEGVPYNEQFFGPGTRLTVL.

The J gene is TRBJ2-7, the V gene TRBV18; perhaps TRBD2 as D (6 bases). V was shortened by 3 bases and J by 3 bases, with 9 bases between the two germline ends. Germline V lookup: CDR1 KGHSH, CDR2 LQKENI. The CDR3 length is 13 residues. The CDR3 DNA reads TGTGCCAGCTCACCGGACGGGAGCTACGAGCAGTACTTC. Translation gives CASSPDGSYEQYF.

The genes are TRBV9 and TRBJ2-5; possibly TRBD1 for D (6 bases). The CDR3 is made up of 15 amino acids. With 3 bases removed from V and 1 base from J, the gap between germline ends came to 13 bases. Germline assignment: CDR1 SGDLS and CDR2 YYNGEE. Here the CDR3 DNA reads TGTGCCAGCAGCGCAAGAACAGGGTTCCAAGAGACCCAGTACTTC. Translated: CASSARTGFQETQYF.

This clone occurred once. This rearrangement joins TRBV2 to TRBJ2-5; 8 bases align to TRBD2. Germline V CDR1 and CDR2: SNHLY, FYNNEI. CDR3 length: 15 amino acids. The trim removed 6 bases at V and 4 bases at J, leaving 10 bases unmatched. CDR3 protein: CASSRAGVGGETQYF. Written as DNA, the CDR3 is TGTGCCAGCAGCCGAGCGGGAGTAGGGGGAGAGACCCAGTACTTC.

The table lists this clone with a count of one. The chain combines TRBV4-1 with TRBJ2-1; 11 nucleotides align to TRBD2. Germline assignment: CDR1 MGHRA and CDR2 YSYEKL. The CDR3 contains 16 residues. With V trimmed by 0 bases and J by 4 bases, 2 bases remained unmatched. CDR3 amino acids: CASSQEGLAAYNEQFF. CDR3 sequence (DNA): TGCGCCAGCAGCCAAGAGGGACTAGCGGCTTACAATGAGCAGTTCTTC.

The chain joins TRBV7-2 to TRBJ1-2; 7 positions match TRBD1. The germline CDR1 and CDR2 sequences are SGHTA and FQGNSA. V gave up 5 bases and J gave up 8 bases; unmatched junction bases: 11. CDR3 size: 14 residues. CDR3: CASSPDRFFDGYTF. The CDR3 coding sequence is TGTGCCAGCAGCCCGGACAGGTTCTTTGACGGCTACACCTTC.

The chain recombines TRBV5-4 with TRBJ2-3, with 13 bases matching TRBD2. CDR3 size: 17 residues. J gave up 5 bases and V 4 bases, and 10 bases lay outside the gene matches. CDR1 SGHNT and CDR2 YYREEE come from the germline V gene (reference sequence). CDR3 DNA sequence: TGTGCCAGCAGCCACTCACTAGCGGGGGGGCCAGGAGATACGCAGTATTTT. Residues: CASSHSLAGGPGDTQYF.

This clone came up a few times. The chain uses TRBV12-3 or TRBV12-4 and TRBJ1-1; tentative D call: TRBD1 (5 bases). V was trimmed by 2 bases and J by 10 bases, leaving 8 bases between them. The CDR3 spans 11 residues. The DNA for the CDR3 is TGTGCCAGCAGTTTACTGGGGGGAGCTTTCTTT. As protein: CASSLLGGAFF.

This chain links TRBV27 with TRBJ1-2; 9 bases align to TRBD1. There are 13 residues in the CDR3. Germline V gene data show CDR1 as MNHEY and CDR2 as SMNVEV (reference sequence). The V and J ends lost 8 bases and 8 bases, in that order; junction bases with no gene match: 9. As DNA, the CDR3 is TGTGCCAGCCGACCCCGGACAGGGGTCGGCTACACCTTC. This codes for CASRPRTGVGYTF.

The CDR3 reads CASSFSGNEQFF. The CDR3 DNA follows: TGTGCCAGCAGCTTCAGTGGCAATGAGCAGTTCTTC. The genes are TRBV5-5 and TRBJ2-1; D is uncertain. CDR1 and CDR2 (germline): SGHKS, YYEKEE (reference sequence). The CDR3 spans 12 residues. V lost 2 bases and J 6 bases, leaving 6 bases between the germline ends.

This rearrangement joins TRBV5-1 to TRBJ1-3; D is undetermined. The germline CDR1 and CDR2 sequences are SGHRS and YFSETQ. The length of the CDR3 is 12 residues. Trimming pared 2 bases from V and 4 bases from J, leaving 4 bases between. For the CDR3, the DNA is TGCGCCAGCAGCTTTTCGGGAAACACCATATATTTT. Translated: CASSFSGNTIYF.

The chain joins TRBV3-1 (or the pseudogene TRBV3-2) to TRBJ1-5, with 12 positions matching TRBD1. CDR1 and CDR2 from the germline V gene are LGHDT and YNNKEL (reference sequence). The CDR3 sequence is 19 residues long. Losses at the gene ends were 2 bases for V and 4 bases for J; bases not matched to a gene: 12. The CDR3 region is CASSQTLFGTGGWNQPQHF. The CDR3, as DNA: TGTGCCAGCAGCCAAACTTTATTTGGGACAGGGGGCTGGAATCAGCCCCAGCATTTT.

V usage is TRBV15 and J usage is TRBJ2-7; perhaps TRBD1 as D (6 bases). The CDR3 loop spans 16 amino acids. Germline V gives CDR1 LNHNV, CDR2 YYDKDF (reference sequence). The V and J ends lost 1 base and 2 bases respectively, with 15 bases between them. This chain's CDR3 is CATSRGSGDKPYEQYF. In DNA form, the CDR3 reads TGTGCCACCAGCAGAGGGTCAGGGGACAAACCCTACGAGCAGTACTTC.